This T cell receptor (beta chain) was found in a study of blood T cell repertoires in COVID-19. Background on the study: Whether acute or convalescent, the COVID-19 samples came from the United States, Italy and Spain.

As originally analysed: Estimates of nucleated cell counts were drawn from the amplification of reference gene primers. Data came from immunoSEQ multiplex PCR; TCRdb stores just in-frame clones and leaves some out. Clonal size and the V and J genes are those of that table, whereas D and trimming came from the DNA. The sample yields over 250,000 clones, around 90% seen once. The CDR3 loop spans 14 amino acids. Per germline, CDR1 LNHDA and CDR2 SQIVND (reference sequence). Unmatched junction bases numbered 4, after V lost 3 bases and J lost 2 bases. The rearrangement uses TRBV19 and TRBJ2-7; TRBD1 aligns across 7 bases. The sequence came from a woman in her thirties with acute or convalescent COVID-19. What was sequenced was peripheral blood. The CDR3 DNA follows: TGTGCCAGTAGTATCCGACAGGGCCCCTACGAGCAGTACTTC. Protein: CASSIRQGPYEQYF.